These 27 T cell receptor beta chains were all obtained from the same sample, sequenced in a study of OX40 agonist ivuxolimab in advanced cancers. Some clones are missing from TCRdb's copy, which holds only in-frame ones; the method was immunoSEQ multiplex PCR. The sample yields tens of thousands of clones, around 94% seen once. This specimen was CD4+ or CD8+ T cells sorted from blood, taken in a trial of the OX40 agonist ivuxolimab. The receptors here all came from an adult with an advanced solid tumor such as melanoma, head and neck, liver or kidney cancer.

CDR3: CASSPPGTSDNEQFF. The CDR3 DNA is TGCGCCAGCAGCCCACCCGGGACTAGCGACAATGAGCAGTTCTTC. V gene TRBV5-1 combines with J gene TRBJ2-1; 10 nucleotides match TRBD2. Germline loops: CDR1 SGHRS, CDR2 YFSETQ. The V and J ends lost 4 bases and 5 bases, in that order; junction bases with no gene match: 6. The CDR3 sequence is 15 residues long. Variable domain in full (rest from reference TRBV5-1 and TRBJ2-1): KAGVTQTPRYLIKTRGQQVTLSCSPISGHRSVSWYQQTPGQGLQFLFEYFSETQRNKGNFPGRFSGRQFSNSRSEMNVSTLELGDSALYLCASSPPGTSDNEQFFGPGTRLTVL.

V usage is TRBV5-4 and J usage is TRBJ1-1, with 8 nucleotides matching TRBD1. The CDR3 has 14 residues. Germline CDR1 reads SGHNT; CDR2 reads YYREEE (reference sequence). Unmatched junction bases numbered 9, after V lost 4 bases and J lost 7 bases. The CDR3 protein is CASSPPRQGFEAFF. CDR3 in DNA: TGTGCCAGCAGCCCCCCTAGACAGGGGTTTGAAGCTTTCTTT.

This chain links TRBV4-2 with TRBJ2-1, with TRBD2 matching 8 bases. The V gene's germline CDR1 is LGHNA and CDR2 YNFKEQ. CDR3 size: 17 residues. Germline trimming cut 2 bases from V and 2 bases from J; bases unmatched to any gene: 8. The DNA of the CDR3 is TGTGCCAGCAGCCAACTAACGGGAGGGAGTACCTACAATGAGCAGTTCTTC. Amino acids: CASSQLTGGSTYNEQFF.

This sequence joins TRBV6-6 and TRBJ2-7, with D perhaps given as TRBD1 or TRBD2 (6 bases each). Trimming cost V 0 bases and J 6 bases, with 15 bases left between them. The CDR3 has 15 residues. CDR1 and CDR2 from the germline V gene are MNHNY and SVGAGI (reference sequence). The CDR3 DNA reads as TGTGCCAGCAGTTACTCGCCACAGGGTAGCGGCGAGCAGTACTTC. Encoded protein: CASSYSPQGSGEQYF.

The CDR3 here is CASSYGTANYGYTF. As DNA, the CDR3 is TGTGCCAGCAGTTATGGGACAGCTAACTATGGCTACACCTTC. The genes are TRBV6-5 and TRBJ1-2, with 7 bases matching TRBD1. This CDR3 spans 14 amino acids. The junction had 1 base not matched to a gene; V was cut back by 3 bases and J by 0 bases. Germline V gene data show CDR1 as MNHEY and CDR2 as SVGAGI.

This clone came up once. This rearrangement joins TRBV7-2 to TRBJ2-5, with 9 nucleotides matching TRBD1. The CDR3 extends over 14 amino acids. V gave up 5 bases and J gave up 5 bases; unmatched junction bases: 6. Germline CDR1 SGHTA, CDR2 FQGNSA. The CDR3 sequence is CASSRGQGRETQYF. The CDR3 nucleotides are TGTGCCAGCAGCCGGGGACAGGGACGGGAGACCCAGTACTTC. Full variable domain (missing parts from reference TRBV7-2 and TRBJ2-5): GAGVSQSPSNKVTEKGKDVELRCDPISGHTALYWYRQSLGQGLEFLIYFQGNSAPDKSGLPSDRFSAERTGGSVSTLTIQRTQQEDSAVYLCASSRGQGRETQYFGPGTRLLVL.

The CDR3 region has the DNA TGCGCCAGCAGCCAAGTAACTATCGGGACTAGCGACTACGAGCAGTACTTC. It specifies CASSQVTIGTSDYEQYF. V and J are TRBV4-1 and TRBJ2-7; 10 bases match TRBD2. Germline V gene data show CDR1 as MGHRA and CDR2 as YSYEKL. The CDR3 length is 17 residues. V trimming: 1 base; J trimming: 3 bases; junction bases outside the gene matches: 9.

The rearrangement links TRBV27 to TRBJ1-1; no reliable D call. V was cut by 0 bases and J by 3 bases, with 8 bases left in between. Germline assignment: CDR1 MNHEY and CDR2 SMNVEV (reference sequence). The CDR3 is made up of 14 amino acids. The CDR3 nucleotides are TGTGCCAGCAGTTTATCGAAAGGTTACACTGAAGCTTTCTTT. Translated, it gives CASSLSKGYTEAFF.

This chain connects TRBV11-2 to TRBJ2-5; perhaps D is TRBD1 or TRBD2 (7 bases each). The CDR3 runs to 17 residues. CDR1 and CDR2 (germline): SGHAT, FQNNGV. V was trimmed by 8 bases and J by 5 bases, leaving 27 bases between them. CDR3 region: CASPQPLDRDYRETQYF. The DNA of the CDR3 is TGTGCCAGCCCTCAACCTTTAGACAGGGACTACCGGGAGACCCAGTACTTC.

DNA of the CDR3: TGTGCTAGTGGTTTCCACAGGGGAACTAATGAAAAACTGTTTTTT. Encoded protein: CASGFHRGTNEKLFF. V and J are TRBV12-5 and TRBJ1-4; 7 bases align to TRBD1. V lost 3 bases, J lost 1 base, and 2 bases stayed unmatched. The CDR3 is 15 amino acids. CDR1 and CDR2 from the germline V gene are LGHNT and FRNRAP.

The chain combines TRBV7-6 with TRBJ2-2; D ambiguous. This CDR3 has 11 residues. CDR1 and CDR2 (germline): SGHVS, FNYEAQ. Trimming removed 5 bases from V and 10 bases from J, with 8 bases in between. CDR3 residues: CASSPGEELFF. In DNA, the CDR3 is TGTGCCAGCAGCCCCGGCGAGGAGCTGTTTTTT.

The rearrangement joins TRBV7-9 to TRBJ2-5, with TRBD1 matching over 9 bases. This CDR3 region has 15 residues. Germline CDR1 is SEHNR and CDR2 is FQNEAQ (reference sequence). Trimming took 2 bases from V and 3 from J; bases not matched to a gene: 4. CDR3 nucleotides: TGTGCCAGCAGCTTACTATGGACAGGGGAAGAGACCCAGTACTTC. It codes for CASSLLWTGEETQYF.

V usage is TRBV29-1 and J usage is TRBJ2-7, with TRBD1 matching 10 bases. From germline, CDR1 is SQVTM and CDR2 ANQGSEA. The length of the CDR3 is 15 residues. Unmatched junction bases numbered 8, after V lost 0 bases and J lost 6 bases. The CDR3 sequence is CSVEDGGTGVGEQYF. The CDR3 nucleotides read TGCAGCGTTGAAGATGGGGGGACAGGGGTTGGCGAGCAGTACTTC.

The gene calls are TRBV27 and TRBJ2-1; TRBD2 matches at 10 bases. The J segment lost 9 bases and the V segment lost 1 base, leaving 9 bases of the junction unmatched. The CDR3 runs to 16 residues. Germline V gene data show CDR1 as MNHEY and CDR2 as SMNVEV (reference sequence). The CDR3 DNA is TGTGCCAGCAGTTTATATATTAGCGGGGGGTCCGTTGAGCAGTTCTTC. It is translated as CASSLYISGGSVEQFF.

The J gene is TRBJ2-1, the V gene TRBV7-3; D may correspond to TRBD1 or TRBD2 (6 bases each). This CDR3 has 16 residues. V was shortened by 2 bases and J by 3 bases, with 14 bases between the two germline ends. The germline V gene has CDR1 SGHTA and CDR2 FQGTGA. CDR3 DNA: TGTGCCAGCAGCTTAGGCGGCGGGACACTCTACAATGAGCAGTTCTTC. The encoded protein is CASSLGGGTLYNEQFF.

The chain couples TRBV4-1 to TRBJ2-3, with D unresolved. Trimming removed 0 bases at V and 5 bases at J, with 6 bases between. The germline V gene has CDR1 MGHRA and CDR2 YSYEKL. The CDR3 has 13 amino acids. The CDR3 is CASSQEGLDTQYF. CDR3 sequence (DNA): TGCGCCAGCAGCCAAGAAGGGTTAGATACGCAGTATTTT.

This chain links TRBV10-3 with TRBJ2-4; the D gene is possibly TRBD1 (6 bases). V was cut by 8 bases and J by 6 bases, with 8 bases left in between. Germline V gives CDR1 ENHRY, CDR2 SYGVKD. This CDR3 has 11 amino acids. As DNA, the CDR3 is TGTGCCATCCCGGACAGAAACATTCAGTACTTC. This codes for CAIPDRNIQYF.

The V gene is TRBV4-3, the J gene TRBJ2-7, with 9 nucleotides matching TRBD1. This CDR3 is built from 15 residues. The trim removed 5 bases at V and 1 base at J, leaving 6 bases unmatched. The germline V gene encodes CDR1 LGHNA and CDR2 YSLEER. The CDR3 is CASSETGQGSYEQYF. CDR3 DNA: TGCGCCAGCAGCGAGACGGGACAGGGATCCTACGAGCAGTACTTC.

The V and J genes are TRBV27 and TRBJ1-2, with 7 bases lining up with TRBD1. CDR1 MNHEY and CDR2 SMNVEV come from the germline V gene (reference sequence). The CDR3 runs 15 residues. Trimming took 5 bases from V and 5 from J; bases not matched to a gene: 11. For the CDR3, the DNA is TGTGCCAGCAGTAGGTCCCGGGACAGTTGGTATGGCTACACCTTC. Translation: CASSRSRDSWYGYTF.

The rearrangement uses TRBV19 and TRBJ1-5; D is ambiguous. Trimming stripped 6 bases from V and 2 bases from J, with 14 bases between. This CDR3 is 15 amino acids long. Germline values: CDR1 LNHDA, CDR2 SQIVND (reference sequence). In DNA, the CDR3 is TGTGCCAGTAGAAACCTTCTTGGGGGCAATCAGCCCCAGCATTTT. Translating it yields CASRNLLGGNQPQHF.

The chain couples TRBV7-3 to TRBJ2-7; 7 bases fit TRBD2. V lost 5 bases, J lost 6 bases, and 4 bases stayed unmatched. The CDR3 length is 12 residues. Germline lookup yields CDR1 SGHTA and CDR2 FQGTGA. The DNA for the CDR3 is TGTGCCAGCAGCGACGGGGAGGGCGAGCAGTACTTC. This translates into CASSDGEGEQYF.

The rearrangement links TRBV7-9 to TRBJ2-3; tentatively, D is TRBD2 (6 bases). Trimming left V 4 bases short and J 2 bases short, with 19 bases between. The CDR3 runs to 17 residues. CDR1 and CDR2 from the germline V gene are SEHNR and FQNEAQ (reference sequence). The CDR3 region is CASSSSTGAGITDTQYF. The CDR3 bases are TGTGCCAGCAGCTCTTCCACAGGTGCGGGGATCACAGATACGCAGTATTTT.

This chain links TRBV6-5 with TRBJ2-7; 8 bases are shared with TRBD1. Germline V CDR1 and CDR2: MNHEY, SVGAGI. This CDR3 is 15 amino acids long. The trim removed 7 bases at V and 3 bases at J, leaving 11 bases unmatched. For the CDR3, the DNA is TGTGCCAGCACCGGTCCGGGACAGGACAGCTACGAGCAGTACTTC. Its translation is CASTGPGQDSYEQYF.

The CDR3 nucleotides are TGTGCCAGCAGCTTTGGGACAGGGGGTCGGTACGAGCAGTACTTC. This codes for CASSFGTGGRYEQYF. The chain combines TRBV11-2 with TRBJ2-7, with TRBD1 matching 11 bases. The V gene's germline CDR1 is SGHAT and CDR2 FQNNGV. The CDR3 loop spans 15 amino acids. V was pared by 3 bases and J by 4 bases, with 5 bases of the junction left unmatched.

V and J are TRBV25-1 and TRBJ2-3; no reliable D call. Per the germline V gene, CDR1 is MGHDK and CDR2 is SYGVNS. There are 13 residues in the CDR3. Trimming shortened V by 3 bases and J by 1 base, and 5 bases separated the two germline ends. The CDR3 coding sequence is TGTGCCAGCAGTGATGGGCGCACAGATACGCAGTATTTT. This encodes CASSDGRTDTQYF. The variable domain in full, with the rest retrieved from reference TRBV25-1 and TRBJ2-3, is EADIYQTPRYLVIGTGKKITLECSQTMGHDKMYWYQQDPGMELHLIHYSYGVNSTEKGDLSSESTVSRIRTEHFPLTLESARPSHTSQYLCASSDGRTDTQYFGPGTRLTVL.

This clone was detected once. The chain joins TRBV7-6 to TRBJ1-2; possible D gene TRBD1, 5 bases. Germline V gene sequence: CDR1 SGHVS, CDR2 FNYEAQ. V lost 3 bases, J lost 7 bases, and 15 bases lay in between. The CDR3 spans 14 residues. CDR3 DNA sequence: TGTGCCAGCAGCTTTTCGGGGGATGGAGCTGGCTACACCTTC. Its protein is CASSFSGDGAGYTF. The full variable domain, completed using reference TRBV7-6 and TRBJ1-2, is GAGVSQSPRYKVTKRGQDVALRCDPISGHVSLYWYRQALGQGPEFLTYFNYEAQQDKSGLPNDRFSAERPEGSISTLTIQRTEQRDSAMYRCASSFSGDGAGYTFGSGTRLTVV.

The J gene is TRBJ1-2, the V gene TRBV13, with no clear D. The CDR3 has 15 residues. Germline assignment: CDR1 PRHDT and CDR2 FYEKMQ (reference sequence). The V end was cut by 5 bases, the J end by 4 bases, with 17 bases between. As DNA, the CDR3 is TGTGCCAGCAGCGAAGACCCGGGCCTTACCTATGGCTACACCTTC. The encoded protein is CASSEDPGLTYGYTF.